These 4 T cell receptor beta chains came from one sample sequenced in a study of T cell repertoires in cytomegalovirus infection. These receptors have no identified antigens. Each CDR3 protein gets one entry after TCRdb re-called the reads with MiXCR. The sample lists about 47,000 distinct CDR3 sequences; around 20% were seen once. Specimen: CD8+ T cells from cultured PBMCs, collected from culture after CMV antigen stimulation. The receptors were sampled from a human donor in good health (CMV status not recorded). Some clones in this sample may be carry-over from other donors' samples.

The chain links TRBV3-1 to TRBJ2-1; D possibly corresponds to TRBD2 (5 bases). V was trimmed by 10 bases and J by 0 bases, leaving 16 bases between them. There are 15 residues in the CDR3. Germline lookup yields CDR1 LGHDT and CDR2 YNNKEL (reference sequence). This CDR3 is CATARSGDSYNEQFF. The CDR3 DNA reads TGTGCCACCGCGAGGAGCGGAGACTCCTACAATGAGCAGTTCTTC.

This clonotype has just a few counts. V and J are TRBV7-8 and TRBJ1-6, with 9 bases matching TRBD1. Germline V gene data show CDR1 as SGHVS and CDR2 as FQNEAQ. The CDR3 length is 17 residues. With V trimmed by 5 bases and J by 4 bases, 9 bases remained unmatched. The CDR3 protein is CASSEHRGRLYNSPLHF. The CDR3 nucleotides read TGTGCCAGCAGCGAACACAGGGGGCGCTTATATAATTCACCCCTCCACTTT.

Only a few counts were recorded for this clonotype. V is TRBV6-6 and J is TRBJ2-1; possibly TRBD1 for D (5 bases). The germline gives CDR1 MNHNY, CDR2 SVGAGI (reference sequence). The V and J ends lost 5 bases and 4 bases respectively, with 18 bases between them. CDR3 length equals 16 residues. CDR3 bases: TGTGCCAGCAGTCGCCCCACAGGTCTTGGGTACAATGAGCAGTTCTTC. Protein: CASSRPTGLGYNEQFF.

This clonotype was detected many times. The V and J genes are TRBV12-3 or TRBV12-4 and TRBJ2-1, with TRBD1 matching over 7 bases. Trimming removed 8 bases from V and 3 bases from J; junction bases left unmatched: 4. This CDR3 spans 13 amino acids. CDR3 sequence: CASFTGVYNEQFF. The CDR3 DNA reads TGTGCCAGCTTTACAGGGGTCTACAATGAGCAGTTCTTC.